This passage covers 5 T cell receptor beta chains from one sample sequenced in a study of shared clonotypes between healthy human individuals. Method: immunoSEQ multiplex PCR; TCRdb's copy keeps in-frame clones and lacks some. The sample records about 2.3 million clones, about 90% being singletons. The source material was naive CD4+ T cells from PBMCs. Subset specified: CD45RA+ positively selected. These receptors were obtained from a man aged 18 to 29 in good health. Some clones in this sample may be carry-over from other donors' samples.

V is TRBV30 and J is TRBJ1-1, with a tentative D call TRBD1 (5 bases). V shed 2 bases and J shed 11 bases, with 18 bases lying between them. This CDR3 comprises 13 residues. Germline lookup yields CDR1 GTSNPN and CDR2 SVGIG (reference sequence). In nucleotides, the CDR3 is TGTGCCTGGAGTTCTTGGTTGGGGGAGGGGGCTTTCTTT. Encoded protein: CAWSSWLGEGAFF.

Only one count was recorded for this clone. The chain couples TRBV5-1 to TRBJ2-7, with 9 bases lining up with TRBD1. The CDR3 loop spans 16 amino acids. The V segment lost 0 bases and the J segment 2 bases; nucleotides outside the gene matches: 6. Germline assignment: CDR1 SGHRS and CDR2 YFSETQ. In nucleotides, the CDR3 is TGCGCCAGCAGCTTGGGTTTCGACAGGGGGACCTACGAGCAGTACTTC. This encodes CASSLGFDRGTYEQYF.

This rearrangement joins TRBV6-6 to TRBJ1-1; 9 nucleotides match TRBD1. The CDR3 runs 14 residues. The V segment lost 5 bases and the J segment 1 base; nucleotides outside the gene matches: 2. Germline V gene lookup returns CDR1 MNHNY and CDR2 SVGAGI (reference sequence). This chain's CDR3 is CASSQTGGNTEAFF. CDR3 in DNA: TGTGCCAGCAGTCAGACAGGGGGGAACACTGAAGCTTTCTTT.

The rearrangement joins TRBV6-5 to TRBJ2-1; the match to TRBD1 covers 10 bases. There are 15 residues in the CDR3. J gave up 6 bases and V 6 bases, and 8 bases lay outside the gene matches. From germline, CDR1 is MNHEY and CDR2 SVGAGI. CDR3 amino acids: CASRTGQGGRNEQFF. CDR3 DNA: TGTGCCAGCAGAACCGGACAGGGGGGTCGCAATGAGCAGTTCTTC.

The chain uses TRBV10-3 and TRBJ1-4; D gene uncertain. The CDR3 sequence is 13 residues long. From germline, CDR1 is ENHRY and CDR2 SYGVKD. With 3 bases removed from V and 7 bases from J, the gap between germline ends came to 9 bases. CDR3 protein: CAISEGPSEKLFF. In nucleotides, the CDR3 is TGTGCCATCAGTGAAGGCCCTAGTGAAAAACTGTTTTTT.